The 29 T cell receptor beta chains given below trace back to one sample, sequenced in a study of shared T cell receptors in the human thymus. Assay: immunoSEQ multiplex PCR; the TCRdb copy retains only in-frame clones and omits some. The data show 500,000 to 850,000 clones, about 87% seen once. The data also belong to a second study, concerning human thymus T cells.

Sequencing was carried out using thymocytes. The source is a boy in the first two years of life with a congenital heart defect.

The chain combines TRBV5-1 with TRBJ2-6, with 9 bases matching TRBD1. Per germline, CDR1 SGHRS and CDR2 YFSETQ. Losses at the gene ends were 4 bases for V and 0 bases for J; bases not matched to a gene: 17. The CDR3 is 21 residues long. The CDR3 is CASSRVPKWDRASSGANVLTF. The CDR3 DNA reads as TGCGCCAGCAGCCGTGTACCCAAGTGGGACAGGGCGAGCTCTGGGGCCAACGTCCTGACTTTC.

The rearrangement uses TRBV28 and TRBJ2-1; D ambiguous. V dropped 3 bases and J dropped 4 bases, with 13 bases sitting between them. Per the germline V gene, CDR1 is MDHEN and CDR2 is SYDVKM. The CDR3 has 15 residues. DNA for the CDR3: TGTGCCAGCAGTTTCGTCGGCAGGTCGTACAATGAGCAGTTCTTC. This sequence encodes CASSFVGRSYNEQFF. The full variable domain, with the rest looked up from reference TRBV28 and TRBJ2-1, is DVKVTQSSRYLVKRTGEKVFLECVQDMDHENMFWYRQDPGLGLRLIYFSYDVKMKEKGDIPEGYSVSREKKERFSLILESASTNQTSMYLCASSFVGRSYNEQFFGPGTRLTVL.

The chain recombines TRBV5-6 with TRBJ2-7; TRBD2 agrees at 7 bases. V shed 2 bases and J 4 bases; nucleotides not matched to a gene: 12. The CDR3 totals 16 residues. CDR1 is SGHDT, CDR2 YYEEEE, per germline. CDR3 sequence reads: CASSFFMWEGRYEQYF. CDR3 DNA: TGTGCCAGCAGCTTTTTTATGTGGGAGGGAAGGTACGAGCAGTACTTC.

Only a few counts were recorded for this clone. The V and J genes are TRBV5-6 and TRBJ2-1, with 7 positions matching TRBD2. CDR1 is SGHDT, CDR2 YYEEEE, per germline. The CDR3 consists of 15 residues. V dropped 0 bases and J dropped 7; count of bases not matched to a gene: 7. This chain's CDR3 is CASSLGGRRGNEQFF. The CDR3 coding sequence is TGTGCCAGCAGCTTGGGCGGGAGACGGGGAAATGAGCAGTTCTTC.

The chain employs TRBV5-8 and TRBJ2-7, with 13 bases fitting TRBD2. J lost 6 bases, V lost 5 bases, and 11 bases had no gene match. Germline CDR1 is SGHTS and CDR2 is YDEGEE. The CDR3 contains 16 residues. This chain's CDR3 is CASREETSGGTSEQYF. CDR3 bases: TGTGCCAGCAGAGAAGAGACTAGCGGGGGGACGTCCGAGCAGTACTTC.

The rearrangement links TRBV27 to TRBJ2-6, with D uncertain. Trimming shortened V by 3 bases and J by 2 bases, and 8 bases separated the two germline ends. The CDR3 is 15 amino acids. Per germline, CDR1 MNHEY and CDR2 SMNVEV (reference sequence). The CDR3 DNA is TGTGCCAGCAGTTTTAGAGTGGCTGGGGCCAACGTCCTGACTTTC. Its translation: CASSFRVAGANVLTF.

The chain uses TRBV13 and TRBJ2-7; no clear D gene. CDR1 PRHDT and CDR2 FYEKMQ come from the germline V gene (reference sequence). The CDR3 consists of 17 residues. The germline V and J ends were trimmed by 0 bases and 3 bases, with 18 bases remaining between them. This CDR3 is CASSLGPDTYSLYEQYF. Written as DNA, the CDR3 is TGTGCCAGCAGCTTAGGACCAGACACTTACTCCCTCTACGAGCAGTACTTC.

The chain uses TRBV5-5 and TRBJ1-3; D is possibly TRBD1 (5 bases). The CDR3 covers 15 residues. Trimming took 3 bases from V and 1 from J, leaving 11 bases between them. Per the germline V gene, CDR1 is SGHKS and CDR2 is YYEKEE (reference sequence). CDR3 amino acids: CASSWTGESGNTIYF. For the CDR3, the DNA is TGTGCCAGCAGCTGGACGGGGGAATCTGGAAACACCATATATTTT.

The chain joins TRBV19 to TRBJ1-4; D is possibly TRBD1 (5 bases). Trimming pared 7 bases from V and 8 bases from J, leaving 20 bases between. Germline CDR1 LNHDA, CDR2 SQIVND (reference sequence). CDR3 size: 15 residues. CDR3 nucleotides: TGTGCCAGTAAGACAGTTTGGGGGGTGGAAGAAAAACTGTTTTTT. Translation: CASKTVWGVEEKLFF.

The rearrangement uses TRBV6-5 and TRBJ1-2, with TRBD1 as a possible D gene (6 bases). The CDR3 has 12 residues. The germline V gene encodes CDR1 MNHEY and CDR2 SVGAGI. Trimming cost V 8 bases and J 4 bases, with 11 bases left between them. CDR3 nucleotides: TGTGCCAGCCGGGACACAACCTATGGCTACACCTTC. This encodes CASRDTTYGYTF.

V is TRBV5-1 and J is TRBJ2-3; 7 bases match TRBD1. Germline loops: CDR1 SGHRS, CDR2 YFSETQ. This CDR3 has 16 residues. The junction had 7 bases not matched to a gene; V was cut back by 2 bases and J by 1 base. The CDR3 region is CASSFHRDSRTDTQYF. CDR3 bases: TGCGCCAGCAGCTTCCACCGGGACAGCCGCACAGATACGCAGTATTTT.

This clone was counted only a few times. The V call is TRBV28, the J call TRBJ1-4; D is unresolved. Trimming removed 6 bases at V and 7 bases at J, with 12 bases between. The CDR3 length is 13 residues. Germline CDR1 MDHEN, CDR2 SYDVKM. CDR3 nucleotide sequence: TGTGCCAGCAGACCCGGTTACGGTGAAAAACTGTTTTTT. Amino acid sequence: CASRPGYGEKLFF.

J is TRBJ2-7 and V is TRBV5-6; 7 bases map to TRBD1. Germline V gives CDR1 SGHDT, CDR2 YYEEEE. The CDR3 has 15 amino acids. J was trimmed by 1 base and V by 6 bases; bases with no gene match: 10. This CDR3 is CASMLSWDSSYEQYF. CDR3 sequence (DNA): TGTGCCAGCATGCTTTCGTGGGACAGTTCCTACGAGCAGTACTTC.

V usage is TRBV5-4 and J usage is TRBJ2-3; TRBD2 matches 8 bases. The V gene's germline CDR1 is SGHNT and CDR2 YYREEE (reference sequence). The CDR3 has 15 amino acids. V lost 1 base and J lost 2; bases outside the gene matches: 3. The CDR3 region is CASSLMRGATDTQYF. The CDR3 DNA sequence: TGTGCCAGCAGCTTGATGCGGGGGGCCACAGATACGCAGTATTTT. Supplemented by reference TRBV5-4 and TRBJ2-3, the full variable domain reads ETGVTQSPTHLIKTRGQQVTLRCSSQSGHNTVSWYQQALGQGPQFIFQYYREEENGRGNFPPRFSGLQFPNYSSELNVNALELDDSALYLCASSLMRGATDTQYFGPGTRLTVL.

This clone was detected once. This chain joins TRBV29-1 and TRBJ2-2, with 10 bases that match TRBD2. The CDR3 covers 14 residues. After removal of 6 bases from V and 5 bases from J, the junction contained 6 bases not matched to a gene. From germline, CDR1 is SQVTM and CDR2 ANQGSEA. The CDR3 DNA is TGCAGCGTCAAAAGCGGGGGGGCTACCGGGGAGCTGTTTTTT. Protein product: CSVKSGGATGELFF.

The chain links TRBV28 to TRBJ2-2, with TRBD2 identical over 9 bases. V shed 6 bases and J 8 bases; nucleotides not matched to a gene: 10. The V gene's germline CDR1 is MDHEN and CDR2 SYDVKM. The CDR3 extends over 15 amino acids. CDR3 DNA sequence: TGTGCCAGCAGCCTCCGAACTAGCGGGCGTGGGGAGCTGTTTTTT. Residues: CASSLRTSGRGELFF.

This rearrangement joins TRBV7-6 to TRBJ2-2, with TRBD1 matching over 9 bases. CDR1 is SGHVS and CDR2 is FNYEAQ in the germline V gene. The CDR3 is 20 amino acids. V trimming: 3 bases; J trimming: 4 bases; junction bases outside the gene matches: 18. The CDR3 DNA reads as TGTGCCAGCAGCTTCCACCCTATCAAGACCGGGACAGGGCTCACCGGGGAGCTGTTTTTT. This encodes CASSFHPIKTGTGLTGELFF.

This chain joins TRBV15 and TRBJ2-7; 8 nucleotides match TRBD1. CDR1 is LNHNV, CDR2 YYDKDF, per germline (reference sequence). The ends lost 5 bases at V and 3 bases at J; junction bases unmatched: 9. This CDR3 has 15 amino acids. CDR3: CATSYFLTGDYEQYF. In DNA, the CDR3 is TGTGCCACCAGCTACTTCCTGACAGGGGACTACGAGCAGTACTTC.

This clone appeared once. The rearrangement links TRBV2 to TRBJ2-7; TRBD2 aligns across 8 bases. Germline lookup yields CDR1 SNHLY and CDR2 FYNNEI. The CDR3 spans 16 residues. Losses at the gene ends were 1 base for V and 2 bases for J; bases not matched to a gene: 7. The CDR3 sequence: CASSEGGGGWTYEQYF. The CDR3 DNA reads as TGTGCCAGCAGTGAAGGTGGCGGGGGGTGGACCTACGAGCAGTACTTC.

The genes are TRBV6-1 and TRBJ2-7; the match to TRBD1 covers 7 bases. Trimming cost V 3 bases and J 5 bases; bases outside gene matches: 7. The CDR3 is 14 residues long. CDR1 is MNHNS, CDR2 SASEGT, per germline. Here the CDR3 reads CASSDDRERHEQYF. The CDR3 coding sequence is TGTGCCAGCAGTGACGACAGGGAACGACACGAGCAGTACTTC.

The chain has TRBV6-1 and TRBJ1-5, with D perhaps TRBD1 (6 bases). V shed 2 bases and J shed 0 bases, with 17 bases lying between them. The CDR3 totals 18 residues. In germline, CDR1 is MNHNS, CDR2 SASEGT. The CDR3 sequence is CASSELGAGVYSNQPQHF. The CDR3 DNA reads TGTGCCAGCAGTGAATTGGGCGCAGGGGTCTATAGCAATCAGCCCCAGCATTTT.

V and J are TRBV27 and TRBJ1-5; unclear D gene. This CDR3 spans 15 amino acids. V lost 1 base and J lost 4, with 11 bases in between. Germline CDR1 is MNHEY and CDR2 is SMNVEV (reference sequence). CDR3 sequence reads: CASSLYSSSNQPQHF. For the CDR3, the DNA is TGTGCCAGCAGTTTATATAGTAGCAGTAATCAGCCCCAGCATTTT.

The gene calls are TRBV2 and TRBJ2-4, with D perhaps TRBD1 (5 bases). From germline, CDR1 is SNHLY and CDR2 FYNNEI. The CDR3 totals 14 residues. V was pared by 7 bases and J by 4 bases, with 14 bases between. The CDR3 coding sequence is TGTGCCAGCATCCGGTGGCAGGGAAAAAACATTCAGTACTTC. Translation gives CASIRWQGKNIQYF.

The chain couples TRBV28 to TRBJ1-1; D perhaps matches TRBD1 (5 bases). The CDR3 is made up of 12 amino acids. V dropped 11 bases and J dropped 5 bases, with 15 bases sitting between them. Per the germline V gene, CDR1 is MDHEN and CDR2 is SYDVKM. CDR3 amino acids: CAHGGVGTEAFF. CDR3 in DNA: TGTGCCCATGGGGGGGTAGGAACTGAAGCTTTCTTT.

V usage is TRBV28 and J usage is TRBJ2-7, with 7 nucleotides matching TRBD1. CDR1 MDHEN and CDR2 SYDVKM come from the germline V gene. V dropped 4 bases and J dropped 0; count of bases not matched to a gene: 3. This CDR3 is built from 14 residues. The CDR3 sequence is CASSSDRSSYEQYF. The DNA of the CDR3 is TGTGCCAGCAGTTCGGACAGGAGCTCCTACGAGCAGTACTTC.

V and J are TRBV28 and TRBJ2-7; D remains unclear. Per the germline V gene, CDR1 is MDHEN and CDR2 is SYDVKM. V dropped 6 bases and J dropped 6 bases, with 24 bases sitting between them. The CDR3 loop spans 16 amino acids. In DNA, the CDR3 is TGTGCCAGCAGCCACCGCCCCCTCCTCCGGTCGAGCGAGCAGTACTTC. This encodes CASSHRPLLRSSEQYF.

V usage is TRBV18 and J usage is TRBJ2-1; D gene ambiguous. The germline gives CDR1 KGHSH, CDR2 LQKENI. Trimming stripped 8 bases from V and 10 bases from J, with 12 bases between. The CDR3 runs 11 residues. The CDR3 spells CASQNTGEQFF. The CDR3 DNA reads TGTGCCAGCCAAAATACCGGGGAGCAGTTCTTC.

As DNA, the CDR3 is TGTGCCAGCAGTGAAGCACTAGCGGGGGCCCCGAACACAGATACGCAGTATTTT. This encodes CASSEALAGAPNTDTQYF. J is TRBJ2-3 and V is TRBV6-1, with 11 nucleotides matching TRBD2. The V gene end was trimmed by 0 bases and the J gene end by 2 bases; junction bases not matched to a gene: 7. The CDR3 totals 18 residues. Germline-derived CDR1 and CDR2 are MNHNS and SASEGT.

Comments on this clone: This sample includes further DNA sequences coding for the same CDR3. The CDR3: CASSPRGGSNEKLFF. Here the CDR3 DNA reads TGTGCCAGCAGTCCCAGGGGAGGGTCTAATGAAAAACTGTTTTTT. The gene calls are TRBV28 and TRBJ1-4, with a weak D call TRBD1 (6 bases). Trimming took off 5 bases at V and 3 bases at J, with 13 bases between the two ends. There are 15 residues in the CDR3. Germline V lookup: CDR1 MDHEN, CDR2 SYDVKM.